Each of the 6 T cell receptor beta chains below was sequenced from the same sample in a study of cytomegalovirus exposure and HLA in healthy donors. Amplification used 60 Vbeta primers and 13 Jbeta primers. The repertoire was sequenced with immunoSEQ multiplex PCR; TCRdb's copy has only in-frame clones and lacks some. The sample carries around 200,000 clones, about 84% recorded once. The specimen was PBMCs. The receptors were gathered from a man aged 50 to 59 in good health and CMV-seronegative.

The table lists this clone with a few counts. This chain joins TRBV27 and TRBJ2-7; D remains ambiguous. Germline lookup yields CDR1 MNHEY and CDR2 SMNVEV (reference sequence). This CDR3 is built from 13 residues. Trimming cost V 5 bases and J 3 bases, with 11 bases left between them. The CDR3 DNA sequence: TGTGCCAGCAGTCGAGGTATCCTCTACGAGCAGTACTTC. As protein: CASSRGILYEQYF.

V is TRBV11-2 and J is TRBJ1-2; D is possibly TRBD1 (6 bases). This CDR3 is 16 amino acids long. The V end lost 6 bases, the J end lost 7 bases, and 24 bases lay between the germline ends. CDR1 and CDR2 (germline): SGHAT, FQNNGV. CDR3 coding DNA: TGTGCCAGCAGTCCATTCCGGGGGGCAGGGGATTCTGGCTACACCTTC. It translates to CASSPFRGAGDSGYTF.

The chain recombines TRBV6-6 with TRBJ2-2; 9 positions match TRBD1. The CDR3 extends over 13 amino acids. In germline, CDR1 is MNHNY, CDR2 SVGAGI (reference sequence). The V gene end was trimmed by 10 bases and the J gene end by 4 bases; junction bases not matched to a gene: 4. CDR3 loop: CATGQGGTGELFF. The CDR3, as DNA: TGTGCCACGGGACAGGGCGGCACCGGGGAGCTGTTTTTT.

This clone appeared a single time. One end of the junction does not line up with germline, which may come from a read error. The chain links TRBV25-1 to TRBJ2-1; D is undetermined. Looked up from germline, CDR1 is MGHDK and CDR2 is SYGVNS. This CDR3 spans 11 amino acids. This CDR3 reads CASSQYNEQFF. DNA for the CDR3: TGTGCCAGCAGTCAATACAATGAGCAGTTCTTC. The whole variable domain, remainder taken from reference TRBV25-1 and TRBJ2-1, is EADIYQTPRYLVIGTGKKITLECSQTMGHDKMYWYQQDPGMELHLIHYSYGVNSTEKGDLSSESTVSRIRTEHFPLTLESARPSHTSQYLCASSQYNEQFFGPGTRLTVL.

The chain is built from TRBV7-9 and TRBJ1-1, with 9 nucleotides matching TRBD1. This CDR3 spans 15 amino acids. Trimming at V came to 4 bases and at J to 0 bases, leaving 3 bases not matched to a gene. Germline assignment: CDR1 SEHNR and CDR2 FQNEAQ (reference sequence). As DNA, the CDR3 is TGTGCCAGCAGCTCCAACAGGGGGCTGAACACTGAAGCTTTCTTT. Its translation is CASSSNRGLNTEAFF.

This chain connects TRBV11-2 to TRBJ1-1; D gene uncertain. This CDR3 region has 15 residues. Trimming removed 1 base at V and 0 bases at J, with 9 bases between. From germline, CDR1 is SGHAT and CDR2 FQNNGV. The CDR3 DNA follows: TGTGCCAGCAGCTTAGGGGCGGGGTTGAACACTGAAGCTTTCTTT. Its protein product is CASSLGAGLNTEAFF.